The T cell receptor beta chain described here comes from a study of shared clonotypes between healthy human individuals. For each subset, genomic DNA was distributed in equal portions over several immunoSEQ plates. Authors' data handling: Junction-only sequences produced by ImmunoSEQ had no quality scores, so filtering differed. The protocol was immunoSEQ multiplex PCR, while the TCRdb copy is restricted to in-frame clones and leaves out a portion. For V, J and clone size, that table is used; D and trimming come from the DNA. The profile shows over a million clones, roughly 95% of them singletons. On this clone itself: Antigen: not known.

General study results and limits: Genetic and exposure-history diversity was limited by the small donor number. A few donors had around 5% of their naive CD4 clonotypes in common.

This CDR3 region has 15 residues. Germline assignment: CDR1 MNHEY and CDR2 SVGAGI. The V end lost 2 bases, the J end lost 1 base, and 11 bases lay between the germline ends. Sequenced sample: naive CD4+ T cells sorted from blood. The subset: CD45RA+ positively selected. The receptor comes from a man aged 25-45 years in good health. The chain carries TRBV6-5 and TRBJ2-5; tentatively, D is TRBD2 (5 bases). The DNA of the CDR3 is TGTGCCAGCAGTTACCGGAGCGGAGTCCAAGAGACCCAGTACTTC. Protein: CASSYRSGVQETQYF.